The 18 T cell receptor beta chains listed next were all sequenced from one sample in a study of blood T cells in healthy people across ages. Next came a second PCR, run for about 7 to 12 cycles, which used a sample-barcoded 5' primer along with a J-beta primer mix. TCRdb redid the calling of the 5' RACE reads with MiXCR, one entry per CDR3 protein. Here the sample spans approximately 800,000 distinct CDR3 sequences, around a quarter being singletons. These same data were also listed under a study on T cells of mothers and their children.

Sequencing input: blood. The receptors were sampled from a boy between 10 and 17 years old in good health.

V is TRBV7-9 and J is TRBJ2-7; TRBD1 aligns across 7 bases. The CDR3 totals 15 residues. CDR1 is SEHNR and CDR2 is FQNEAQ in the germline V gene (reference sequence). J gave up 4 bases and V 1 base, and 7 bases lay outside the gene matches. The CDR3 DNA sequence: TGTGCCAGCAGCTTAGAGGTAGGGGGCCGGTACGAGCAGTACTTC. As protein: CASSLEVGGRYEQYF.

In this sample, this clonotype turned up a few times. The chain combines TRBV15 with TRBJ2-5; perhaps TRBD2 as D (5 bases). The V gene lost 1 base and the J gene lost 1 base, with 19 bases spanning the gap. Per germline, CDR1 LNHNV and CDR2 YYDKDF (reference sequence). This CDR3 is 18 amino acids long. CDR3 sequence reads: CATSRGGTGTVAQETQYF. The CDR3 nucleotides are TGTGCCACCAGCAGAGGGGGTACGGGAACAGTCGCCCAAGAGACCCAGTACTTC.

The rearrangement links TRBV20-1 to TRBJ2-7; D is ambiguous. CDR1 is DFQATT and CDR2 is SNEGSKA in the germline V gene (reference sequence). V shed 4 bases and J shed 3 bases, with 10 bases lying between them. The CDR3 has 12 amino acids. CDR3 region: CSATSSNYEQYF. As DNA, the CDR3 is TGCAGTGCTACGAGTTCGAACTACGAGCAGTACTTC.

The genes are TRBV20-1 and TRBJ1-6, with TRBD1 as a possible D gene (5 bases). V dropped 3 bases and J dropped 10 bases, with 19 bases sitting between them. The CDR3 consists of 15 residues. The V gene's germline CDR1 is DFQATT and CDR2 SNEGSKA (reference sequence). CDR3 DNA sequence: TGCAGTGCTAGGGCCCAAGGGGCGGAGGGATCACCCCTCCACTTT. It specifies CSARAQGAEGSPLHF.

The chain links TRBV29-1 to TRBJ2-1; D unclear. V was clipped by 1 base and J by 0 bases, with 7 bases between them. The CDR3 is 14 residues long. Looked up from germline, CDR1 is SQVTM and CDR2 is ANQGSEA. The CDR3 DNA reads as TGCAGCGTTGAAGGACTGAGCTCCTACAATGAGCAGTTCTTC. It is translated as CSVEGLSSYNEQFF.

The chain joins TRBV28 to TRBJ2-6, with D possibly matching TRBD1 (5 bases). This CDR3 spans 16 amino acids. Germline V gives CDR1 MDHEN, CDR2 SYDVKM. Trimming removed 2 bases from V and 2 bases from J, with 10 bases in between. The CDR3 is CASSLDSAAGANVLTF. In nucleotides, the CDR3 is TGTGCCAGCAGTTTAGACAGCGCGGCTGGGGCCAACGTCCTGACTTTC. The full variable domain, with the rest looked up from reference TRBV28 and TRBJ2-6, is DVKVTQSSRYLVKRTGEKVFLECVQDMDHENMFWYRQDPGLGLRLIYFSYDVKMKEKGDIPEGYSVSREKKERFSLILESASTNQTSMYLCASSLDSAAGANVLTFGAGSRLTVL.

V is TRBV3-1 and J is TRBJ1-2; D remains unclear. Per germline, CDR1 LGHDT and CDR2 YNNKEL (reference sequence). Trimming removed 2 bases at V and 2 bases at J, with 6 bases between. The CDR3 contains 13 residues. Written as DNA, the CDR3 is TGTGCCAGCAGCCAACAGTCCAACTATGGCTACACCTTC. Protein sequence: CASSQQSNYGYTF.

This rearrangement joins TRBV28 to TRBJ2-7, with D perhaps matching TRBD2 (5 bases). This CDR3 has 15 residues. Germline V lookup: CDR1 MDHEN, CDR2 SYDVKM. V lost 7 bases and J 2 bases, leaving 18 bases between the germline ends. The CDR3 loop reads CASTDFPEPTYEQYF. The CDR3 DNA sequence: TGTGCCAGCACGGACTTCCCCGAACCCACCTACGAGCAGTACTTC.

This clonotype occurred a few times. CDR3 bases: TGTGCCAGCAGTCCCACCCCAGGGAAGAATTCACCCCTCCACTTT. This gives the protein CASSPTPGKNSPLHF. V gene TRBV6-5 combines with J gene TRBJ1-6, with D tentatively TRBD1 (5 bases). The CDR3 has 15 amino acids. V lost 5 bases, J lost 7 bases, and 15 bases lay in between. In germline, CDR1 is MNHEY, CDR2 SVGAGI.

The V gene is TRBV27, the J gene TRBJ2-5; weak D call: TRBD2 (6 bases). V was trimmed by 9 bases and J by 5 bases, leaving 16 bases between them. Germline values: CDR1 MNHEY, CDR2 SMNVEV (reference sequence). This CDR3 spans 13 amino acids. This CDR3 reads CASSPLALETQYF. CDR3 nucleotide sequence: TGTGCCAGTAGCCCCCTAGCGTTGGAGACCCAGTACTTC.

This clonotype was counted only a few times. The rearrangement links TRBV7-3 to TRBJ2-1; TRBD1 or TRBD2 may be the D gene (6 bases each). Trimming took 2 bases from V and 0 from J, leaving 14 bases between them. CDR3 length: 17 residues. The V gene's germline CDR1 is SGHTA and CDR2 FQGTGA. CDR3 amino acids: CASSLLGGSSSYNEQFF. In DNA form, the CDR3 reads TGTGCCAGCAGCTTATTAGGGGGGTCGAGCTCCTACAATGAGCAGTTCTTC.

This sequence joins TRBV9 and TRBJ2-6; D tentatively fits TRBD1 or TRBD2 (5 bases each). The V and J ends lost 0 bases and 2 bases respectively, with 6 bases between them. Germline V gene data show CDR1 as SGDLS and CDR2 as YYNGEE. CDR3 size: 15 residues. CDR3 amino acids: CASSVVGAGANVLTF. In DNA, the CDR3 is TGTGCCAGCAGCGTAGTGGGGGCTGGGGCCAACGTCCTGACTTTC.

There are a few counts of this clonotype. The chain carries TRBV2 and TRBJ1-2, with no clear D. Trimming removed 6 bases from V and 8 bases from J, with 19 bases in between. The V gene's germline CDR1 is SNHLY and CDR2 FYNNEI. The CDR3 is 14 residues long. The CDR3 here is CASRARTDLGGYTF. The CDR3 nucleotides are TGTGCCAGCAGAGCACGCACCGACCTAGGCGGCTACACCTTC.

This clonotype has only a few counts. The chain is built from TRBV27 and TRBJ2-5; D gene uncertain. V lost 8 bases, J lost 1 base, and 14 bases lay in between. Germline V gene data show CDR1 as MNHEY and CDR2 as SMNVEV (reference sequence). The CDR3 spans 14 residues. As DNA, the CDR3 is TGTGCCAGCCACTCGCTTTGGGGCCAAGAGACCCAGTACTTC. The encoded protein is CASHSLWGQETQYF.

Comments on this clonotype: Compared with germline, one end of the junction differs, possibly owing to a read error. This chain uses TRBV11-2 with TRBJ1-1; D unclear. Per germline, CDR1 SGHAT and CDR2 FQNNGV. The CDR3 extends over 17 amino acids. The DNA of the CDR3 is TGTGCCAGCAACTTAGGGCTGTGGGGTCTCATGGACACTGAAGCTTTCTTT. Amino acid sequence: CASNLGLWGLMDTEAFF.

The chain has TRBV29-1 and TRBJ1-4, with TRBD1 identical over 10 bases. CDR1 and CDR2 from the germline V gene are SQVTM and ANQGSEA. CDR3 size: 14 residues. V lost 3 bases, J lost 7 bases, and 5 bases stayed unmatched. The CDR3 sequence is CSVDPGTGAEKLFF. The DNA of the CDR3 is TGCAGCGTTGATCCCGGGACAGGGGCTGAAAAACTGTTTTTT.

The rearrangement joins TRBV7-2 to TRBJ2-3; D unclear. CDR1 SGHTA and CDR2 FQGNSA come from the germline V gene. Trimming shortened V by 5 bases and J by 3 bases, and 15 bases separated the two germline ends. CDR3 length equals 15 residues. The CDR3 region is CASSRSPKETDTQYF. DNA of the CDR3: TGTGCCAGCAGCCGTTCTCCCAAAGAGACAGATACGCAGTATTTT. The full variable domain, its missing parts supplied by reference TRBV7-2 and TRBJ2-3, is GAGVSQSPSNKVTEKGKDVELRCDPISGHTALYWYRQSLGQGLEFLIYFQGNSAPDKSGLPSDRFSAERTGGSVSTLTIQRTQQEDSAVYLCASSRSPKETDTQYFGPGTRLTVL.

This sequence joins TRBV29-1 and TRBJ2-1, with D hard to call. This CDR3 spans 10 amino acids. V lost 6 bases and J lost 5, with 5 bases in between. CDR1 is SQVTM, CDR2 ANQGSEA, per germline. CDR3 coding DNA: TGCAGCGTGGAACACAATGAGCAGTTCTTC. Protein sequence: CSVEHNEQFF.